The clone carrying this TCR beta chain was seen a few times. TCRdb used MiXCR to reprocess the 5' RACE reads, holding one entry per CDR3 protein. This sample carries about 59,000 distinct CDR3 sequences, over 10% of them seen once, and the ten largest clones take about 9.3%. The germline V and J ends were trimmed by 6 bases and 0 bases, with 18 bases remaining between them. CDR3 length equals 17 residues. This entry is derived from a study of early T cells in non-severe SARS-CoV-2 infection. The chain links TRBV12-3 or TRBV12-4 to TRBJ2-4; D might be TRBD1 or TRBD2, each matching 5 bases. This TCR came from an adult who was a healthcare worker with PCR-confirmed SARS-CoV-2 infection or an uninfected control (not recorded which). The input for sequencing was whole blood, taken at baseline. The CDR3 region is CASSLLRDVLAKNIQYF. CDR3 bases: TGTGCCAGCAGCCTCCTCCGGGACGTACTAGCCAAAAACATTCAGTACTTC.